Following are 5 T cell receptor beta chains from one sample sequenced in a study of PD-L1 blockade in urothelial cancer (dated by TCRdb to 2016 to 2017). To prepare the library, the immunoSEQ multiplex PCR assay was applied. TCRdb provides this immuneACCESS table in a form limited to in-frame rearrangements. Some clones are lacking; in checked studies, under half of them reflect an unresolved V gene, and why the rest are absent is not known. In all, the sample holds about 49,000 clones, and 79% of those were seen once. The top ten constitute about 10% of the sample. In light of the paper, this sample's time point label describes: pretreatment peripheral blood. The sequencing here drew on PBMCs, taken around atezolizumab (anti-PD-L1) treatment. These receptors all stem from a man between 65 and 79 years old with urothelial cancer.

This clone was picked up a small number of times. The genes are TRBV11-1 and TRBJ2-2, with TRBD2 matching over 10 bases. V shed 6 bases and J 5 bases; nucleotides not matched to a gene: 3. CDR1 SGHAT and CDR2 FQDESV come from the germline V gene (reference sequence). This CDR3 is built from 14 residues. The CDR3 DNA sequence: TGTGCCAGCAGGGGACTAGCGAGTACCGGGGAGCTGTTTTTT. Translating gives CASRGLASTGELFF.

V gene TRBV10-2 combines with J gene TRBJ2-7; 9 nucleotides match TRBD1. Germline V lookup: CDR1 WSHSY, CDR2 SAAADI. The CDR3 totals 15 residues. The V and J ends lost 2 bases and 3 bases, in that order; junction bases with no gene match: 5. The CDR3 DNA sequence: TGCGCCAGCAGTGAGAGGGGGGACAGGGACTACGAGCAGTACTTC. Translation gives CASSERGDRDYEQYF.

Only one count was recorded for this clone. The chain links TRBV19 to TRBJ2-2; 7 positions match TRBD1. Germline CDR1 is LNHDA and CDR2 is SQIVND (reference sequence). The V segment lost 4 bases and the J segment 1 base; nucleotides outside the gene matches: 6. This CDR3 has 16 amino acids. The CDR3 loop is CASSTLGGRNTGELFF. The CDR3 DNA follows: TGTGCCAGTAGTACCCTAGGGGGCCGGAACACCGGGGAGCTGTTTTTT.

This clone came up a few times. The chain couples TRBV10-3 to TRBJ2-1; TRBD2 matches at 10 bases. Germline V gives CDR1 ENHRY, CDR2 SYGVKD. The trim removed 11 bases at V and 6 bases at J, leaving 7 bases unmatched. This CDR3 is built from 13 residues. CDR3 protein: CAVQVAGGNEQFF. The CDR3 DNA is TGTGCCGTCCAGGTAGCGGGAGGCAATGAGCAGTTCTTC.

J is TRBJ2-2 and V is TRBV28; TRBD2 might be the D (6 bases). The CDR3 loop spans 16 amino acids. With 4 bases removed from V and 8 bases from J, the gap between germline ends came to 20 bases. Germline lookup yields CDR1 MDHEN and CDR2 SYDVKM. For the CDR3, the DNA is TGTGCCAGCAGTTCGATCGCGGACGGAGGGGCGGGGGAGCTGTTTTTT. This codes for CASSSIADGGAGELFF.